This T cell receptor beta chain comes out of a study of post-analysis software for immune sequencing data (dated by TCRdb to between 2015 and 2017). Regarding the study in general: Recorded disease courses included relapsing-remitting, secondary progressive and progressive-relapsing multiple sclerosis, with some patients lacking subtype annotation. A subset of samples was prepared in parallel using single-end sample barcoding, then pooled and co-amplified after Illumina adapter ligation. The multiple sclerosis patient repertoires were compared with 11 previously published healthy control repertoires from donors aged 6 to 25 years.

General conclusions and limits of the study: Significantly higher frequencies in patients than in controls were found for five or six TRBV segments, including TRBV5-6, TRBV5-1 and TRBV20-1. When samples were clustered directly using the F measure, samples prepared in the same batch co-clustered strongly, which prompted a batch-effect correction. The control group was slightly older than the multiple sclerosis patient group. Compared with controls, multiple sclerosis patients had significantly lower normalized Chao1 diversity, a finding suggesting substantial peripheral T-cell clonal expansion.

The trim is 5 bases for V and 8 bases for J, with a gap of 13 bases between the germline ends. In the germline V gene (reference sequence), CDR1 corresponds to SEHNR and CDR2 to FQNEAQ. Taken from cysteine to phenylalanine, the CDR3 has 13 residues. Just CDR3 DNA is preserved here, 39 bases in frame from base 1. Libraries were made using PCR. These reads were obtained on an Illumina HiSeq 2500. Unique molecular identifiers were incorporated into TCR beta cDNA libraries to reduce PCR and sequencing biases. Some 500,000 cDNA molecules were obtained for every 1 to 10 million input T cells, so each molecule roughly corresponded to one T cell. Patient libraries were prepared and sequenced with the same protocol used for the earlier healthy control dataset. Samples belonging to the same batch were prepared together, multiplexed and sequenced on a shared HiSeq lane. Under the source paper's analysis protocol: Raw barcoded reads were processed with MIGEC, and single-read molecular identifier groups were discarded before consensus assembly and CDR3 extraction. Clonotype tables were post-analysed with VDJtools, normalizing diversity by down-sampling all datasets to the smallest sample size. In repertoire overlap clustering, CDR3 amino acid sequences, but not nucleotide sequences, were matched to correct batch-related cross-sample contamination. The public sequencing data were trimmed at Q25 with fastp and processed into clonotypes with MiXCR by TCRdb, which kept only in-frame beta chains. When rows share a CDR3 protein, they turn into one entry using the most common DNA and genes. The V and J calls and clone size are TCRdb's, not the authors'. The sample yields 750,000 to 950,000 distinct CDR3 sequences; roughly 46% were counted once. The ten largest make up roughly 5.2% of the sample.

Notes on this clonotype: This receptor's antigen is unknown. No base quality information exists; no much larger clone differs at one position.

To demonstrate the VDJtools post-analysis software, TCR beta repertoires were profiled from the peripheral blood of about 13 young patients with multiple sclerosis. The multiple sclerosis patients were children and adolescents between roughly 6 and 16 years of age. The sample consisted of blood. The sequence joins TRBV7-9 to TRBJ2-1; 6 matching bases give a weak D call of TRBD1. The clonotype was recovered from a girl aged 5 to 17 with multiple sclerosis. The nucleotide sequence is TGTGCCAGCAGCCCAGGGGTGGGATATGAGCAGTTCTTC. The encoded protein is CASSPGVGYEQFF. When the CDR3 is completed using the reference TRBV7-9 and TRBJ2-1 genes on either side, the full variable domain is DTGVSQNPRHKITKRGQNVTFRCDPISEHNRLYWYRQTLGQGPEFLTYFQNEAQLEKSRLLSDRFSAERPKGSFSTLEIQRTEQGDSAMYLCASSPGVGYEQFFGPGTRLTVL.